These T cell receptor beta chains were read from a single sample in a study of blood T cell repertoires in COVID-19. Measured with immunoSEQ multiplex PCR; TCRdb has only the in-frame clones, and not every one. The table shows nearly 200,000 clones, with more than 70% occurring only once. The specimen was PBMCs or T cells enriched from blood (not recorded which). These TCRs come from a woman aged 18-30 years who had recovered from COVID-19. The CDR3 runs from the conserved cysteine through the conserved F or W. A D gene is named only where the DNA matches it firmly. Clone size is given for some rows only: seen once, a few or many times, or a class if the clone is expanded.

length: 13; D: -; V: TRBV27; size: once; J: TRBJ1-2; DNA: TGTGCCAGCAGTTCCACAGAATTCTATGGCTACACCTTC; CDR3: CASSSTEFYGYTF
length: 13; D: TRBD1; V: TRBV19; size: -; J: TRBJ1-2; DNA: TGTGCCAGTAGGTTTGGGACAGGGTATGGCTACACCTTC; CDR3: CASRFGTGYGYTF
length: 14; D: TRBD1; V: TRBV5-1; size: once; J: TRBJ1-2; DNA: TGCGCCAGCAGCCCCCCGGGACAGAGCTATGGCTACACCTTC; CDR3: CASSPPGQSYGYTF
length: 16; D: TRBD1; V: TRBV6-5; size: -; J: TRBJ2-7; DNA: TGTGCCAGCAGTTCCCAGCCAACAGGGGATGCCTACGAGCAGTACTTC; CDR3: CASSSQPTGDAYEQYF
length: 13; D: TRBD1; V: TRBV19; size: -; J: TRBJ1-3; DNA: TGTGCCAGTTGGACAGGGGACGGAAACACCATATATTTT; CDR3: CASWTGDGNTIYF
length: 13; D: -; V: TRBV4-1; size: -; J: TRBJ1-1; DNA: TGCGCCAGCAGCCAAGAGCACAATACTGAAGCTTTCTTT; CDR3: CASSQEHNTEAFF
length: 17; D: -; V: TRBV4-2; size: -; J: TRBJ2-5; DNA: TGTGCCAGCAGCCAAATGGCCGGGACTCAGGGTGCGGAGACCCAGTACTTC; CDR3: CASSQMAGTQGAETQYF
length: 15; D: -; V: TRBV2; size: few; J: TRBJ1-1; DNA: TGTGCCAGCAGTTCCCGTTCCTCGGTAAACACTGAAGCTTTCTTT; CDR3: CASSSRSSVNTEAFF
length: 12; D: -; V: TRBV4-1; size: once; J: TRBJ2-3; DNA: TGCGCCAGCAGCCAAGGAGCAGATACGCAGTATTTT; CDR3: CASSQGADTQYF
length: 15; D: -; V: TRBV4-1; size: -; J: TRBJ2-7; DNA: TGCGCCAGCAGCCAAGAACAGCAATTCTCCTACGAGCAGTACTTC; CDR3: CASSQEQQFSYEQYF
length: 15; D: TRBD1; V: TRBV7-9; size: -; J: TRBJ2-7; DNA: TGTGCCAGCAGTCATCCGGGACAGGGGGTCTACGAGCAGTACTTC; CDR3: CASSHPGQGVYEQYF
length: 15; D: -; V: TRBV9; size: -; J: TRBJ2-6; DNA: TGTGCCAGCAGCGTTCGGGGCTCTGGGGCCAACGTCCTGACTTTC; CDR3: CASSVRGSGANVLTF
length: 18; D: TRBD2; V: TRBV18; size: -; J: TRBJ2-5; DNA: TGTGCCAGCTCACCAGCGGGACTAGCGGGGGGCTACCAAGAGACCCAGTACTTC; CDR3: CASSPAGLAGGYQETQYF
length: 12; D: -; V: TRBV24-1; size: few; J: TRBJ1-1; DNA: TGTGCCACCAGTGCCGAGGGTAGGGAAGCTTTCTTT; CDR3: CATSAEGREAFF
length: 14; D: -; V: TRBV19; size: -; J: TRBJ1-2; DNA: TGTGCCAGTAGCCCGGGGGGATTCAACTATGGCTACACCTTC; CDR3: CASSPGGFNYGYTF
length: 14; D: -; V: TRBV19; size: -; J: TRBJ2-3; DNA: TGTGCCAGTAACCTCGGCGGGGCCCAGGCTACGCAGTATTTT; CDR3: CASNLGGAQATQYF
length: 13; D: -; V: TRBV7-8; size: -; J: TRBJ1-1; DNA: TGTGCCAGCAGCCGTACAGGGAACACTGAAGCTTTCTTT; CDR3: CASSRTGNTEAFF
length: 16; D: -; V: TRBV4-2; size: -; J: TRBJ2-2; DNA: TGTGCCAGCAGCCAAGATGTCGGGTCGTTGACCGGGGAGCTGTTTTTT; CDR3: CASSQDVGSLTGELFF
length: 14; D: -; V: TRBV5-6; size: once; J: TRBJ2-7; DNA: TGTGCCAGCAGCTTGGGGCTAGCATTGGGCGAGCAGTACTTC; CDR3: CASSLGLALGEQYF
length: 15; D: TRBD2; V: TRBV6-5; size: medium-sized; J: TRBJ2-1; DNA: TGTGCCAGCAGTTATTCGGGGGGGTCCTACAATGAGCAGTTCTTC; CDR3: CASSYSGGSYNEQFF
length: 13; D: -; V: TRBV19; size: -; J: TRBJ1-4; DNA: TGTGCCAGTAGTAGACAGAGTCCTGAAAAACTGTTTTTT; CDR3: CASSRQSPEKLFF
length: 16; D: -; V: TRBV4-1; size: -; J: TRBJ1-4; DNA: TGCGCCAGCAGCCAGGCCGCAGGCACAACTAATGAAAAACTGTTTTTT; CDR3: CASSQAAGTTNEKLFF
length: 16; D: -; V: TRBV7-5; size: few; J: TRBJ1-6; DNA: TGTGCCAGAAGCTTAGTAGGTGGACAGTCCCTCCGACCCCTCCACTTT; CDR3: CARSLVGGQSLRPLHF
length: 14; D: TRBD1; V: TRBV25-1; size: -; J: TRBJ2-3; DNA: TGTGCCAGCAGTGAGCAGGGGGCGGATGATACGCAGTATTTT; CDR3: CASSEQGADDTQYF
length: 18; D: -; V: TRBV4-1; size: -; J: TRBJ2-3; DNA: TGCGCCAGCAGCCTCCCCCCACGGCAGCCAGGAGGGGCAGATACGCAGTATTTT; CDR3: CASSLPPRQPGGADTQYF
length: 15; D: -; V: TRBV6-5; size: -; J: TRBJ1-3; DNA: TGTGCCAGCAGCCGAGACAGTGGCTCTGGAAACACCATATATTTT; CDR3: CASSRDSGSGNTIYF
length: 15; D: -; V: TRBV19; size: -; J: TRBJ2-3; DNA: TGTGCCAGTAGTATAGGGGCAGGGCCCACAGATACGCAGTATTTT; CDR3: CASSIGAGPTDTQYF
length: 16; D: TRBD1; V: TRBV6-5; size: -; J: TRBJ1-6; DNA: TGTGCCAGCAGTTACCGGGACAGCCTCCCAGATTCACCCCTCCACTTT; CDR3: CASSYRDSLPDSPLHF
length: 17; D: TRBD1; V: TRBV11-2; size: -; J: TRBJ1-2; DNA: TGTGCCAGCAGCTTACTACCGGGACAGGGGGCAGTCTATGGCTACACCTTC; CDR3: CASSLLPGQGAVYGYTF
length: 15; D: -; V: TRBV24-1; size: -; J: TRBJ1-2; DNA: TGTGCCACCAGTGATCCAGGGGAAGGCAACTATGGCTACACCTTC; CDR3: CATSDPGEGNYGYTF
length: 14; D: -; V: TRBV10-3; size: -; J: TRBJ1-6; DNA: TGTGCCATCAGTGAGGGACAGACTAATTCACCCCTCCACTTT; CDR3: CAISEGQTNSPLHF
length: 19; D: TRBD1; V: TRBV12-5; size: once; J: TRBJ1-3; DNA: TGTGCTAGTGGCCTACCCCCGGGACAGGGCTATTTCTCTGGAAACACCATATATTTT; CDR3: CASGLPPGQGYFSGNTIYF
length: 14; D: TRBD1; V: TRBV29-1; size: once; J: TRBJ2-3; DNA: TGCAGCGTTGGGGACAGGGTGAGCACAGATACGCAGTATTTT; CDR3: CSVGDRVSTDTQYF
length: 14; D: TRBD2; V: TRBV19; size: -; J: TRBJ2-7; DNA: TGTGCCAGTAGTAGCGGACTAGCTTCCTACGAGCAGTACTTC; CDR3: CASSSGLASYEQYF
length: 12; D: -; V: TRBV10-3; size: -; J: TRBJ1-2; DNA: TGTGCCATCAGTGTCAGGGAAAATGGCTACACCTTC; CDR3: CAISVRENGYTF
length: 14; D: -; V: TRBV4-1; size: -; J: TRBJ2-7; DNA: TGCGCCAGCAGCCAAGTAACAGGACGCGACGAGCAGTACTTC; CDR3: CASSQVTGRDEQYF
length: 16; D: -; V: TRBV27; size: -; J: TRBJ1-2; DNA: TGTGCCAGCAGTTCACAACGACCCGACAGCGTCTATGGCTACACCTTC; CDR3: CASSSQRPDSVYGYTF
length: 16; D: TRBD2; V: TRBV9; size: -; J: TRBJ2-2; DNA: TGTGCCAGCAGTCCATCGGGGGGACCGCTGACCGGGGAGCTGTTTTTT; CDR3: CASSPSGGPLTGELFF
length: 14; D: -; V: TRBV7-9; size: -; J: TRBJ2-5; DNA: TGTGCCAGCACCGGGGCAGGGGGGCAAGAGACCCAGTACTTC; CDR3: CASTGAGGQETQYF
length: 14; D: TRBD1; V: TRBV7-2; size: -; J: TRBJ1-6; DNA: TGTGCCAGCAGCTCGACAGGGGAGAGTTCACCCCTCCACTTT; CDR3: CASSSTGESSPLHF
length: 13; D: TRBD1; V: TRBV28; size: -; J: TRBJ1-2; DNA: TGTGCCAGCAGTAGGACAGGGAAATATGGCTACACCTTC; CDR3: CASSRTGKYGYTF
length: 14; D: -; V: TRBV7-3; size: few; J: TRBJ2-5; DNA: TGTGCCAGCAGCTTAAGTGGGCAGCAAGAGACCCAGTACTTC; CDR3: CASSLSGQQETQYF
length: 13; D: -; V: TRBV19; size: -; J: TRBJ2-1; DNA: TGTGCCAGTGCGTTCTCGACAGGAAATGGGCAGTTCTTC; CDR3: CASAFSTGNGQFF
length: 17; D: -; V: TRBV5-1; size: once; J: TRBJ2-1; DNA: TGCGCCAGCAGCCAAAAAACCTGGGACACCACAAACAATGAGCAGTTCTTC; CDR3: CASSQKTWDTTNNEQFF
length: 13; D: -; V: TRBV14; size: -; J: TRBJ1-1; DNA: TGTGCCAGCAGCCAAGACAGGAACACTGAAGCTTTCTTT; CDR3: CASSQDRNTEAFF
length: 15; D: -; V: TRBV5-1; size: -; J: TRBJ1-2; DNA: TGCGCCAGCAGCTTTTCGGGGGACCCGGACTATGGCTACACCTTC; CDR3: CASSFSGDPDYGYTF